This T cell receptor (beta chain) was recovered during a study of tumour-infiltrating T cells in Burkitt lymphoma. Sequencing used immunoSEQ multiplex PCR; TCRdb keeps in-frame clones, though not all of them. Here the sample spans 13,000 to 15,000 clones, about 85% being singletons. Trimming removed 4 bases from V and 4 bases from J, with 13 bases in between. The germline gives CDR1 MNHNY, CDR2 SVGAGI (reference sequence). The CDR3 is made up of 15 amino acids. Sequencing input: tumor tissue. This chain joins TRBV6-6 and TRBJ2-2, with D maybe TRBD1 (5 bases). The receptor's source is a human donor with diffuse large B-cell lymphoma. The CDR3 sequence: CASSWTRGTTGELFF. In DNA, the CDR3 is TGTGCCAGCAGTTGGACAAGGGGTACCACCGGGGAGCTGTTTTTT.